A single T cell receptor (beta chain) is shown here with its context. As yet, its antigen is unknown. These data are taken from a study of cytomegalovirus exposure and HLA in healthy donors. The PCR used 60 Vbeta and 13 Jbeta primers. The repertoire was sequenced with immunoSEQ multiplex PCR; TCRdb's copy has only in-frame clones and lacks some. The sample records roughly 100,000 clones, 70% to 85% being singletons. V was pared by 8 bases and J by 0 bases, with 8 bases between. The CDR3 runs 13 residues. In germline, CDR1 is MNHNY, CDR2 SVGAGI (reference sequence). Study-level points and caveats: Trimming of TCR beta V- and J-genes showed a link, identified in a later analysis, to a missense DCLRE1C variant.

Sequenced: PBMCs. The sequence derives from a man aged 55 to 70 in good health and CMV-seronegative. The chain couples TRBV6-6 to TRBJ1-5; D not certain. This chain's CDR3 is CASGEFSNQPQHF. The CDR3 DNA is TGTGCCAGCGGGGAGTTTAGCAATCAGCCCCAGCATTTT.